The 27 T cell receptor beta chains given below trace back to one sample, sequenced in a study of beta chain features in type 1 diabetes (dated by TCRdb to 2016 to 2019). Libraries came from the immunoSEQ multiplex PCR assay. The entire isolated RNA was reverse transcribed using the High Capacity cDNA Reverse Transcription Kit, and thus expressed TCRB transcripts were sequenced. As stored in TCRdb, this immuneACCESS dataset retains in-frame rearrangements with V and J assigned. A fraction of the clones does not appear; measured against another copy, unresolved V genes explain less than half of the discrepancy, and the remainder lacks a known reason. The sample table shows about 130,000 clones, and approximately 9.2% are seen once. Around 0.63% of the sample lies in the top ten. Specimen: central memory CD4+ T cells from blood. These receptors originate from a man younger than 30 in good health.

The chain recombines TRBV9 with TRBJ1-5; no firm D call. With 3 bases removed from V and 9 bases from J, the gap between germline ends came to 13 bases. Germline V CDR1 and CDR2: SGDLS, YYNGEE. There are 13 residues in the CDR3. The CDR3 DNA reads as TGTGCCAGCAGCGCAGTCGGCGGATCGCCCCAGCATTTT. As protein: CASSAVGGSPQHF.

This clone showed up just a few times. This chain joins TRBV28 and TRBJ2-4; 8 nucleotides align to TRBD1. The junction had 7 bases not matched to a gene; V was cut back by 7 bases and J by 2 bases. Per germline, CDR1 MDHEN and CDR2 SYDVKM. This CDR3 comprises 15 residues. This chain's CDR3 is CASNGQGLTKNIQYF. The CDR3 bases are TGTGCCAGCAACGGACAGGGCCTGACCAAAAACATTCAGTACTTC.

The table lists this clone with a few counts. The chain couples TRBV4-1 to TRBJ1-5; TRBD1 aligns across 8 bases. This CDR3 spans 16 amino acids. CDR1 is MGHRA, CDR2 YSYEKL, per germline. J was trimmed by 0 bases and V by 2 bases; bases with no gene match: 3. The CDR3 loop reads CASSQLDRGSNQPQHF. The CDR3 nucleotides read TGCGCCAGCAGCCAATTAGACAGGGGTAGCAATCAGCCCCAGCATTTT.

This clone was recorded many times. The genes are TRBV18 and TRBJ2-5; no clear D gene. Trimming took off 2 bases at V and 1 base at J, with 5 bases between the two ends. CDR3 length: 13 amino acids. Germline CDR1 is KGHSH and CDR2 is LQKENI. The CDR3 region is CASSPASQETQYF. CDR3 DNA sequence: TGTGCCAGCTCACCAGCGAGCCAAGAGACCCAGTACTTC. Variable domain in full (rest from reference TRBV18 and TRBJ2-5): NAGVMQNPRHLVRRRGQEARLRCSPMKGHSHVYWYRQLPEEGLKFMVYLQKENIIDESGMPKERFSAEFPKEGPSILRIQQVVRGDSAAYFCASSPASQETQYFGPGTRLLVL.

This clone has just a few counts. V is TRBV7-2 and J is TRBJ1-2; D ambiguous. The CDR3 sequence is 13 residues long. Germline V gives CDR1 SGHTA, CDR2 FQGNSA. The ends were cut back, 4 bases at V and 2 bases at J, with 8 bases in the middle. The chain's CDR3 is CASSSRVNYGYTF. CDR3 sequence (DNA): TGTGCCAGCAGCTCCCGGGTAAACTATGGCTACACCTTC.

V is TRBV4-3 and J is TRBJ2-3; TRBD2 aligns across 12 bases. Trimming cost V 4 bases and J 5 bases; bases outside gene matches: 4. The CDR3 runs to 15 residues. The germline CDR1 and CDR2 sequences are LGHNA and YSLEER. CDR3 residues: CASSPTSGGRDTQYF. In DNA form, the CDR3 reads TGCGCCAGCAGCCCCACTAGCGGGGGGAGAGATACGCAGTATTTT.

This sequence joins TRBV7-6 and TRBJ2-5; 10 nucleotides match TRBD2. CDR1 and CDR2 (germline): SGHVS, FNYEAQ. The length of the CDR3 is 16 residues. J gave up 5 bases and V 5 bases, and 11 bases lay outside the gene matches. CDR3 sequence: CASSASGGAFGETQYF. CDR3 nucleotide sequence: TGTGCCAGCAGCGCCAGCGGGGGGGCGTTTGGGGAGACCCAGTACTTC.

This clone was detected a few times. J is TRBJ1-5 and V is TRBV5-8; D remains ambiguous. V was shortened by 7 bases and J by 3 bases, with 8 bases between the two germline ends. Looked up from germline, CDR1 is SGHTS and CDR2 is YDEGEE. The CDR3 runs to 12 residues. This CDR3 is CASGLFNQPQHF. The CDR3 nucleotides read TGTGCCAGCGGCCTGTTCAATCAGCCCCAGCATTTT. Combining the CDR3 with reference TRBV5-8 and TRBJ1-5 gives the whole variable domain EAGVTQSPTHLIKTRGQQATLRCSPISGHTSVYWYQQALGLGLQFLLWYDEGEERNRGNFPPRFSGRQFPNYSSELNVNALELEDSALYLCASGLFNQPQHFGDGTRLSIL.

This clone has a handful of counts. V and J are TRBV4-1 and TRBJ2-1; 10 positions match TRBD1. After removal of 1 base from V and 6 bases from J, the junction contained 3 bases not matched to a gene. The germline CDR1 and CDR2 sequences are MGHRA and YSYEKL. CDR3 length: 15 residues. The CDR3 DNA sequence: TGCGCCAGCAGCCAAGGACAGGGGGCCTCCAATGAGCAGTTCTTC. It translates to CASSQGQGASNEQFF.

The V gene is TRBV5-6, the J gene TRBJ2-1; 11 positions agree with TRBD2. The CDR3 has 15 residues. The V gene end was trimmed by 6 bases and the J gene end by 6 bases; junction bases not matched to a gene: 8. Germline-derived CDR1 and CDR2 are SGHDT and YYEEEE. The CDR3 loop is CASNLRLAGSNEQFF. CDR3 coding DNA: TGTGCCAGCAACCTTAGACTAGCGGGGAGCAATGAGCAGTTCTTC.

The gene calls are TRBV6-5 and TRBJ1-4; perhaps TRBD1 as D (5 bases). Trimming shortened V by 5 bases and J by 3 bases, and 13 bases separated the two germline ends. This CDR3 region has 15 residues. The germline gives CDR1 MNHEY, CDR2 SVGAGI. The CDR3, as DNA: TGTGCCAGCAGTCCCCACAGGTTTCCTAATGAAAAACTGTTTTTT. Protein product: CASSPHRFPNEKLFF.

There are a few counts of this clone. The CDR3, as DNA: TGTGCCAGCAGCGCCGGACAGTATGGCTACACCTTC. This encodes CASSAGQYGYTF. This rearrangement joins TRBV28 to TRBJ1-2; D is perhaps TRBD1 (6 bases). Trimming pared 6 bases from V and 5 bases from J, leaving 10 bases between. This CDR3 comprises 12 residues. The germline gives CDR1 MDHEN, CDR2 SYDVKM.

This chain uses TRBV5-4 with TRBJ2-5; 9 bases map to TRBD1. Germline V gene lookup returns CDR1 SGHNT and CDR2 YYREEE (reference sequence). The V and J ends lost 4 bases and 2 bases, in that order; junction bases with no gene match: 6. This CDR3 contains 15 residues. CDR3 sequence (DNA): TGTGCCAGCAGCAAAAAGACAGGGGGACAAGAGACCCAGTACTTC. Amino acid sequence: CASSKKTGGQETQYF.

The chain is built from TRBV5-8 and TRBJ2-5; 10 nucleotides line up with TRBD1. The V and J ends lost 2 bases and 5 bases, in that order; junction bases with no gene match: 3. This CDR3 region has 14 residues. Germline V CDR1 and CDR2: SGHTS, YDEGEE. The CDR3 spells CASSLGTGDETQYF. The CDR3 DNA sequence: TGTGCCAGCAGCTTAGGGACAGGGGACGAGACCCAGTACTTC.

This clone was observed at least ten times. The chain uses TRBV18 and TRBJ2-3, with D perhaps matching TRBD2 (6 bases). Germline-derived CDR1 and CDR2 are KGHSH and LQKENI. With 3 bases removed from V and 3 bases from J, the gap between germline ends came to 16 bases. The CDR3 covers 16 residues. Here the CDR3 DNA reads TGTGCCAGCTCACCTTCTCTGGGGGGAAGGACAGATACGCAGTATTTT. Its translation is CASSPSLGGRTDTQYF. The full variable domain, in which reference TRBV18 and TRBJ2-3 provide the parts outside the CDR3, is NAGVMQNPRHLVRRRGQEARLRCSPMKGHSHVYWYRQLPEEGLKFMVYLQKENIIDESGMPKERFSAEFPKEGPSILRIQQVVRGDSAAYFCASSPSLGGRTDTQYFGPGTRLTVL.

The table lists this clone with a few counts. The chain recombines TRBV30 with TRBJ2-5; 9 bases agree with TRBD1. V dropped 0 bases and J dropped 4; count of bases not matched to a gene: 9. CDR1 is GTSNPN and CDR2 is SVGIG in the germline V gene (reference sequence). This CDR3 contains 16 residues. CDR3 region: CAWSVSRTGAGETQYF. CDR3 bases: TGTGCCTGGAGTGTAAGCAGGACAGGGGCCGGAGAGACCCAGTACTTC.

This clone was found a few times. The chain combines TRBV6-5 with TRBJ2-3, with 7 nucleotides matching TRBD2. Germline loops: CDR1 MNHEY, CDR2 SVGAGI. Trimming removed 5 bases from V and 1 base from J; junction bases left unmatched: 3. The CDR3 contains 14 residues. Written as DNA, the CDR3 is TGTGCCAGCAGTAACAGCGGGGGCACAGATACGCAGTATTTT. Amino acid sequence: CASSNSGGTDTQYF.

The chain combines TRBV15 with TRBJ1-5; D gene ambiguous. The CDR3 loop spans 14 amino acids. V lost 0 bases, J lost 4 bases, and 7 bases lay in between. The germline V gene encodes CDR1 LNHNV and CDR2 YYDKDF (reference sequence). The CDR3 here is CATSRETVNQPQHF. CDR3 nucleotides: TGTGCCACCAGCAGAGAAACAGTGAATCAGCCCCAGCATTTT.

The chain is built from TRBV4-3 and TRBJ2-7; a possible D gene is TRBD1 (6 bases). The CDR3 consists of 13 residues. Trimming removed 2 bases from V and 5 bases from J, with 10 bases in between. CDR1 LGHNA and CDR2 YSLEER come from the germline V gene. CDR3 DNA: TGCGCCAGCAGCCAAAACCCAGGGGACGAGCAGTACTTC. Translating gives CASSQNPGDEQYF.

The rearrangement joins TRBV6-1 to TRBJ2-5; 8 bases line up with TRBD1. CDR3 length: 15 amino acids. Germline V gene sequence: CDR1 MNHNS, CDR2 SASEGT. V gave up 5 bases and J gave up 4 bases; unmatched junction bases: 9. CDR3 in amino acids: CASSKLTGVGETQYF. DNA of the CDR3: TGTGCCAGCAGTAAACTGACAGGGGTGGGAGAGACCCAGTACTTC.

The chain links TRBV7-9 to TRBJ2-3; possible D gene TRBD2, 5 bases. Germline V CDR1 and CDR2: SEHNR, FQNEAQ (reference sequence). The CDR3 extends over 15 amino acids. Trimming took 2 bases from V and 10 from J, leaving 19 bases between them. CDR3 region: CASSLSLTASWAQYF. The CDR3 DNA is TGTGCCAGCAGCTTATCCCTTACGGCTAGCTGGGCGCAGTATTTT.

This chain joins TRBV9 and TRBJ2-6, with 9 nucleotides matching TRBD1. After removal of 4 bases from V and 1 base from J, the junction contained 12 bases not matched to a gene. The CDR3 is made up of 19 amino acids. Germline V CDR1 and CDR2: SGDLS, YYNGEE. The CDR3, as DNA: TGTGCCAGCAGCACAGCCCCGGGACAGGGTTCTTCTGGGGCCAACGTCCTGACTTTC. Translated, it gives CASSTAPGQGSSGANVLTF.

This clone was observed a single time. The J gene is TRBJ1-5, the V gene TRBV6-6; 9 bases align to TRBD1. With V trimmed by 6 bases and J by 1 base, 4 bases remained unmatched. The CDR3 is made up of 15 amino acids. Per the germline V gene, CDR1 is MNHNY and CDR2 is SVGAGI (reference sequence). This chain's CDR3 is CASRTGQGSNQPQHF. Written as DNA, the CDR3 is TGTGCCAGCAGGACGGGACAGGGCAGCAATCAGCCCCAGCATTTT.

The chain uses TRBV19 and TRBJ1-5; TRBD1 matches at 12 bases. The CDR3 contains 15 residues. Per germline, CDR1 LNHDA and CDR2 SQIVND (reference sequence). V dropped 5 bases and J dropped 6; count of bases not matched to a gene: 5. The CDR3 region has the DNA TGTGCCAGTAGTTCGGGACAGGGGGCGAGTCAGCCCCAGCATTTT. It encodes CASSSGQGASQPQHF. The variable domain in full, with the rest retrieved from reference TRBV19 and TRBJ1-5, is DGGITQSPKYLFRKEGQNVTLSCEQNLNHDAMYWYRQDPGQGLRLIYYSQIVNDFQKGDIAEGYSVSREKKESFPLTVTSAQKNPTAFYLCASSSGQGASQPQHFGDGTRLSIL.

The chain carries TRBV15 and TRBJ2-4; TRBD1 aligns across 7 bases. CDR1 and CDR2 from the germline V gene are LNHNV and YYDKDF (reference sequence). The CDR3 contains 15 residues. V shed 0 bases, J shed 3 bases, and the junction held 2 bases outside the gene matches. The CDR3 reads CATSREGQFKNIQYF. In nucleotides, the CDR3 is TGTGCCACCAGCAGAGAGGGACAGTTCAAAAACATTCAGTACTTC. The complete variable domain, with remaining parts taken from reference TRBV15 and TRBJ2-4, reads DAMVIQNPRYQVTQFGKPVTLSCSQTLNHNVMYWYQQKSSQAPKLLFHYYDKDFNNEADTPDNFQSRRPNTSFCFLDIRSPGLGDTAMYLCATSREGQFKNIQYFGAGTRLSVL.

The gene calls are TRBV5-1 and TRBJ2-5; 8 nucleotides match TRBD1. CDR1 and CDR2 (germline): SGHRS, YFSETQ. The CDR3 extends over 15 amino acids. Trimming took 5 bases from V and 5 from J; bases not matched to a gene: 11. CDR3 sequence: CASRRTGNSGETQYF. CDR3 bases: TGCGCCAGCAGGAGGACAGGGAACAGCGGGGAGACCCAGTACTTC.

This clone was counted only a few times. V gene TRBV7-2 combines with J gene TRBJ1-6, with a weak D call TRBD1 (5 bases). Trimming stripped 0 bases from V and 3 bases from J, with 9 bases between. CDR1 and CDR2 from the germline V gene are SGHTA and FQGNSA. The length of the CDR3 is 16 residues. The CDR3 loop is CASSLASTVYNSPLHF. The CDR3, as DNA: TGTGCCAGCAGCTTAGCGTCGACAGTCTATAATTCACCCCTCCACTTT.